A few counts support the clone carrying this TCR delta chain. The TCRdb record carries a much larger clone's protein, which differs from this DNA's translation at residue 15; a read error is the likely cause, and the protein listed here is the DNA translation. The CDR3 runs 19 residues. V lost 5 bases to trimming and J lost 10 bases; unmatched junction nucleotides: 26. Germline-derived CDR1 and CDR2 are TSWWSYY and QGS. This entry is derived from a study of γδ T cells in repeated Plasmodium falciparum infection. TCRdb reanalysed the multiplex PCR reads via CATT. This sample has tens of thousands of delta-chain clones; 0.98% occur once, and the top ten carry 9.6%. Flow sorting of PBMC yielded separate Vgamma9/Vdelta2+ and Vdelta2-negative gammadelta T cell populations for bulk repertoire analysis.

The sequencing sample was made of gamma-delta T cells from blood. The origin of this receptor is a pool of human donors (malaria-infected and uninfected, not separated). The gene calls are TRDV1 and TRDJ1; 9 bases are a match to TRDD3. The J gene, missing from TCRdb, was assigned here through DNA to germline matching. The CDR3 protein is CALGPSRYAHSYWGRGLIF. The CDR3 DNA reads as TGTGCTCTTGGGCCTTCCCGTTACGCCCACTCCTACTGGGGGAGAGGACTCATCTTT.